This passage covers 21 T cell receptor beta chains from one sample sequenced in a study of blood T cells in healthy people across ages. Primers used in a second PCR of roughly 7 to 12 cycles were a sample-barcoded 5' primer and a J-beta primer mix. In TCRdb, the 5' RACE reads were re-called with MiXCR into one record per CDR3 protein. The data hold about 640,000 distinct CDR3 sequences, with 40% to 45% observed a single time. The sequencing input was blood. The receptors derive from a man at least 80 years old in good health.

This chain links TRBV20-1 with TRBJ1-2; D might be TRBD1 (6 bases). Germline V lookup: CDR1 DFQATT, CDR2 SNEGSKA (reference sequence). The CDR3 loop spans 15 amino acids. V was trimmed by 6 bases and J by 6 bases, leaving 23 bases between them. The CDR3 bases are TGCAGTGCGGTGGGACAAAGCCAACTGTGGGATGGCTACACCTTC. Protein product: CSAVGQSQLWDGYTF.

Concerning this clonotype: A much more abundant neighbour one base away suggests this may be a read error. The chain uses TRBV4-2 and TRBJ2-3; 9 bases map to TRBD1. The CDR3 is 14 amino acids. CDR1 and CDR2 (germline): LGHNA, YNFKEQ. J was trimmed by 9 bases and V by 4 bases; bases with no gene match: 8. The CDR3 spells CASSLGTGSETQYF. CDR3 nucleotides: TGTGCCAGCAGCCTAGGGACAGGGTCGGAGACGCAGTATTTT.

V and J are TRBV24-1 and TRBJ2-1; 9 bases agree with TRBD1. CDR1 is KGHDR and CDR2 is SFDVKD in the germline V gene. V lost 4 bases, J lost 7 bases, and 10 bases stayed unmatched. The CDR3 has 16 amino acids. In nucleotides, the CDR3 is TGTGCCACCAGTGACCCACGGACGGACAGGGGAAATGAGCAGTTCTTC. As protein: CATSDPRTDRGNEQFF.

The chain has TRBV20-1 and TRBJ2-5, with no clear D. The J call could be wrong; TRBJ2-7 is a better fit for the DNA end. CDR3 length: 12 amino acids. Germline V lookup: CDR1 DFQATT, CDR2 SNEGSKA (reference sequence). The CDR3 loop is CSARTANREQYF. The CDR3 DNA reads TGCAGTGCTAGAACAGCGAATCGCGAGCAGTACTTC.

The chain joins TRBV20-1 to TRBJ2-1; TRBD2 aligns across 7 bases. Judging by the DNA end, TRBJ2-7 fits better; the J call may be wrong. Germline V lookup: CDR1 DFQATT, CDR2 SNEGSKA (reference sequence). CDR3 size: 15 residues. CDR3 in amino acids: CSANAGGGSYNEQYF. CDR3 DNA: TGCAGTGCTAACGCCGGGGGAGGGTCCTACAATGAGCAGTACTTC.

CDR3: CASSVGQPTDTQYF. CDR3 nucleotide sequence: TGTGCCAGCAGCGTAGGACAGCCGACAGATACGCAGTATTTT. The chain carries TRBV7-2 and TRBJ2-3, with a possible D match to TRBD1 (6 bases). Trimming pared 5 bases from V and 3 bases from J, leaving 12 bases between. CDR1 is SGHTA and CDR2 is FQGNSA in the germline V gene. The CDR3 length is 14 residues.

This rearrangement joins TRBV4-3 to TRBJ2-2; 14 bases align to TRBD2. The CDR3 totals 17 residues. V shed 6 bases, J shed 2 bases, and the junction held 5 bases outside the gene matches. Germline values: CDR1 LGHNA, CDR2 YSLEER. The CDR3 region has the DNA TGCGCCAGCAGAGGGACTAGCGGGGGCCCAAACACCGGGGAGCTGTTTTTT. This codes for CASRGTSGGPNTGELFF.

This rearrangement joins TRBV21-1 to TRBJ2-1; the table's D call, TRBD1, has no DNA check behind it. TRBV21-1 constitutes a pseudogene. CDR3 length equals 17 residues. This CDR3 is CASSKDKPGQGYNEQFF. The DNA of the CDR3 is TGTGCCAGCAGCAAGGATAAACCGGGACAGGGCTACAATGAGCAGTTCTTC.

In this sample, this clonotype turned up a few times. This chain connects TRBV20-1 to TRBJ2-7, with a tentative D call TRBD2 (7 bases). From germline, CDR1 is DFQATT and CDR2 SNEGSKA (reference sequence). CDR3 size: 14 residues. Trimming removed 0 bases at V and 5 bases at J, with 14 bases between. CDR3 in amino acids: CSARDGRGANEQYF. Written as DNA, the CDR3 is TGCAGTGCTAGAGATGGTCGGGGGGCGAACGAGCAGTACTTC.

The chain employs TRBV12-3 or TRBV12-4 and TRBJ2-6, with 7 bases lining up with TRBD1. This CDR3 has 17 amino acids. Trimming removed 7 bases from V and 0 bases from J; junction bases left unmatched: 9. The CDR3 loop is CASTPGQLVSGANVLTF. The DNA for the CDR3 is TGTGCCAGCACTCCGGGACAGCTAGTCTCTGGGGCCAACGTCCTGACTTTC.

This clonotype was recorded a few times. V is TRBV6-2 or TRBV6-3 and J is TRBJ2-3; 8 bases agree with TRBD2. The CDR3 runs 18 residues. CDR1 and CDR2 (germline): MNHEY, SVGEGT. Trimming at V came to 0 bases and at J to 0 bases, leaving 8 bases not matched to a gene. DNA for the CDR3: TGTGCCAGCAGTTACTCGATAGTATTAGCGGGGAGCACAGATACGCAGTATTTT. Protein product: CASSYSIVLAGSTDTQYF.

The chain has TRBV28 and TRBJ2-5; 10 bases agree with TRBD1. The J call is in doubt because the DNA end fits TRBJ2-7 better. Per germline, CDR1 MDHEN and CDR2 SYDVKM. This CDR3 has 15 residues. CDR3 amino acids: CASIQGTGEDYEQYF. The CDR3 coding sequence is TGTGCCAGCATTCAGGGGACAGGGGAAGATTACGAGCAGTACTTC.

The rearrangement uses TRBV28 and TRBJ2-1; TRBD2 aligns across 9 bases. Germline lookup yields CDR1 MDHEN and CDR2 SYDVKM. The CDR3 loop spans 16 amino acids. Trimming cost V 0 bases and J 13 bases; bases outside gene matches: 13. CDR3 in amino acids: CASSLWASGKQETQFF. The CDR3 DNA reads TGTGCCAGCAGTTTATGGGCTAGCGGGAAACAAGAGACCCAGTTCTTC.

This clonotype occurred a few times. The chain has TRBV29-1 and TRBJ1-4, with D unclear. This CDR3 contains 14 residues. CDR1 is SQVTM, CDR2 ANQGSEA, per germline. The V end lost 7 bases, the J end lost 1 base, and 13 bases lay between the germline ends. CDR3 sequence (DNA): TGCAGCGCAGAGACGCGGGGAACTAATGAAAAACTGTTTTTT. The encoded protein is CSAETRGTNEKLFF.

The gene calls are TRBV4-3 and TRBJ1-3; D is perhaps TRBD1 (6 bases). The CDR3 has 15 amino acids. V was cut by 0 bases and J by 4 bases, with 10 bases left in between. Germline V lookup: CDR1 LGHNA, CDR2 YSLEER. The CDR3: CASSQEGTRGNTIYF. The CDR3 DNA is TGCGCCAGCAGCCAAGAAGGGACACGAGGAAACACCATATATTTT.

Ten or more counts support this clonotype. J is TRBJ2-1 and V is TRBV7-2; no clear D. V lost 5 bases to trimming and J lost 6 bases, with 14 bases between them. The length of the CDR3 is 14 residues. Germline V gives CDR1 SGHTA, CDR2 FQGNSA. The CDR3 protein is CASSGSISGNEQFF. CDR3 DNA: TGTGCCAGCAGCGGTAGTATTTCTGGCAATGAGCAGTTCTTC.

The chain employs TRBV30 and TRBJ2-7; 9 bases agree with TRBD1. CDR1 is GTSNPN and CDR2 is SVGIG in the germline V gene (reference sequence). The CDR3 spans 15 residues. The ends lost 2 bases at V and 5 bases at J; junction bases unmatched: 10. The CDR3: CAWSTSGTGSDEQYF. The CDR3 DNA follows: TGTGCCTGGAGTACTTCCGGGACAGGGTCAGACGAGCAGTACTTC.

J is TRBJ2-7 and V is TRBV7-3; 11 nucleotides agree with TRBD2. This CDR3 comprises 14 residues. With 8 bases clipped from V and 5 bases from J, the junction kept 8 bases outside the gene matches. The V gene's germline CDR1 is SGHTA and CDR2 FQGTGA. CDR3 sequence: CASATSGRGNEQYF. The CDR3, as DNA: TGTGCCAGCGCAACTAGCGGGAGAGGCAACGAGCAGTACTTC.

About this clonotype: One end of the junction does not line up with germline, which may come from a read error. V gene TRBV20-1 combines with J gene TRBJ2-1; 11 bases are shared with TRBD2. Germline CDR1 DFQATT, CDR2 SNEGSKA (reference sequence). This CDR3 has 14 amino acids. In nucleotides, the CDR3 is TGCAGTGCTAACCCGGGACTAGCGGTCAATAAGCAGTTCTTC. Its protein product is CSANPGLAVNKQFF.

The chain recombines TRBV6-5 with TRBJ1-5, with 7 bases lining up with TRBD1. Germline trimming cut 4 bases from V and 5 bases from J; bases unmatched to any gene: 20. The CDR3 extends over 19 amino acids. Germline CDR1 reads MNHEY; CDR2 reads SVGAGI. The CDR3 sequence: CASSFSSAAGGVIYQPQHF. The CDR3 coding sequence is TGTGCCAGCAGTTTTAGCTCCGCGGCAGGGGGAGTTATCTATCAGCCCCAGCATTTT.

The chain has TRBV20-1 and TRBJ2-3; D gene ambiguous. Germline V gene sequence: CDR1 DFQATT, CDR2 SNEGSKA (reference sequence). Trimming removed 2 bases at V and 2 bases at J, with 8 bases between. CDR3 length: 13 residues. Written as DNA, the CDR3 is TGCAGTGCTAGATCGAGCTTCACAGATACGCAGTATTTT. This translates into CSARSSFTDTQYF.